The rows below give T cell receptor beta chains drawn from one sample of a study of blood T cell repertoires in COVID-19. Assay: immunoSEQ multiplex PCR; the TCRdb copy retains only in-frame clones and omits some. The data show around 70,000 clones, over 80% seen once. Source material: peripheral blood. Every receptor here comes from a man in his fifties or sixties with COVID-19, enrolled during active disease. The CDR3 runs from the conserved cysteine through the conserved F or W. The D gene is left open where the match is weak. Only some rows state a clone size, as once, few, many or a class for expanded clones.

d_gene,j_gene,abundance,v_gene,CDR3nt,CDR3aa
NA,TRBJ1-2,NA,TRBV28,TGTGCCAGCAGTTTCGGACAGAACTATGGCTACACCTTC,CASSFGQNYGYTF
TRBD2,TRBJ2-6,NA,TRBV4-1,TGCGCCAGCAGCCAACCCTTAGCGGGAGGCCCACTTGGGGCCAACGTCCTGACTTTC,CASSQPLAGGPLGANVLTF
NA,TRBJ1-6,NA,TRBV6-5,TGTGCCAGCAGTCCCACAGGGAATTCACCCCTCCACTTT,CASSPTGNSPLHF
TRBD1,TRBJ2-1,NA,TRBV6-6,TGTGCCAGCAGGAAACAGGGGAACACCTACAATGAGCAGTTCTTC,CASRKQGNTYNEQFF
NA,TRBJ1-2,NA,TRBV10-1,TGCGCCAGCAGTGATGGCAGTAAAGGCTACACCTTC,CASSDGSKGYTF
NA,TRBJ1-5,NA,TRBV6-2/TRBV6-3,TGTGCCAGCAGTTTCGGACATAGCAATCAGCCCCAGCATTTT,CASSFGHSNQPQHF
TRBD1,TRBJ1-2,NA,TRBV30,TGTGCCTGGAGTCAACAGGGGGCCCACTATGGCTACACCTTC,CAWSQQGAHYGYTF
NA,TRBJ2-1,NA,TRBV7-2,TGTGCCAGCACCCCCCGGACTATGCAGTTCTTC,CASTPRTMQFF
NA,TRBJ1-6,NA,TRBV4-1,TGCGCCAGCAGCCTTAGAGGATCACCCCTCCACTTT,CASSLRGSPLHF
TRBD2,TRBJ2-1,NA,TRBV5-4,TGTGCCAGCAGCTTGGCCAAGCGGGGGGGGAATGAGCAGTTCTTC,CASSLAKRGGNEQFF
NA,TRBJ1-1,NA,TRBV20-1,TGCAGTGTCCGAGGGGGCACTGAAGCTTTCTTT,CSVRGGTEAFF
NA,TRBJ2-7,NA,TRBV9,TGTGCCAGCAGCGTAGCTGGTAGCGGAAACTACGAGCAGTACTTC,CASSVAGSGNYEQYF
NA,TRBJ2-2,NA,TRBV6-5,TGTGCCAGCAGTTGGAGGGAAGCCGGGGAGCTGTTTTTT,CASSWREAGELFF
NA,TRBJ1-5,NA,TRBV30,TGTGCCTGGAGTGAGACGGGGTTGTGGAATCAGCCCCAGCATTTT,CAWSETGLWNQPQHF
NA,TRBJ2-1,NA,TRBV6-5,TGTGCCAGCAGTTACTCGGGGCTAACGGCTATGGATGAGCAGTTCTTC,CASSYSGLTAMDEQFF
TRBD1,TRBJ1-2,NA,TRBV24-1,TGTGCCACCAGTGATTCCCGGCGGACAGGGGACAACTATGGCTACACCTTC,CATSDSRRTGDNYGYTF
TRBD2,TRBJ2-2,few,TRBV5-1,TGCGCCAGCAGCTTGGCGGCGGGAGGGCCGGCGACCGGGGAGCTGTTTTTT,CASSLAAGGPATGELFF
NA,TRBJ1-2,NA,TRBV19,TGTGCCAGTAGTTTCAGGGGCTCCTATGGCTACACCTTC,CASSFRGSYGYTF
NA,TRBJ1-6,NA,TRBV19,TGTGCCAGTAGTAGGAGCGCCCCTAATTCACCCCTCCACTTT,CASSRSAPNSPLHF
NA,TRBJ2-5,NA,TRBV30,TGTGCCTGGAGTGTAGGAAAGTGGGAGCAAGAGACCCAGTACTTC,CAWSVGKWEQETQYF